Below are 6 T cell receptor beta chains sequenced from a single sample in a study of Graves' ophthalmopathy and Graves' hyperthyroidism. Researchers took RNA transcripts and amplified TCR beta CDR3 regions from them. The library came from an HTBI-primed first-round RT-PCR and a second-round multiplex PCR. TCRdb re-derived calls from the multiplex PCR reads in MiXCR, one entry per CDR3 protein. The table records over a million distinct CDR3 sequences, about two fifths of them present only once. The sequenced sample was peripheral blood or thyroid tissue (not recorded which). The origin of the receptors is an adult man with Graves' hyperthyroidism.

The V gene is TRBV7-9, the J gene TRBJ1-2; D not certain. Germline CDR1 and CDR2: SEHNR and FQNEAQ (reference sequence). V gave up 4 bases and J gave up 6 bases, with 12 bases separating them. The CDR3 is 13 residues long. The CDR3 nucleotides are TGTGCCAGCAGCTACCGACCGGCGGATGGCTACACCTTC. The encoded protein is CASSYRPADGYTF.

A few counts support this clonotype. V and J are TRBV3-1 and TRBJ2-6; 7 bases are shared with TRBD1. CDR3 length equals 17 residues. Germline V gene data show CDR1 as LGHDT and CDR2 as YNNKEL (reference sequence). With 5 bases clipped from V and 0 bases from J, the junction kept 7 bases outside the gene matches. The CDR3 DNA sequence: TGTGCCAGCAGCTGGGGGACAGATCTCTCTGGGGCCAACGTCCTGACTTTC. Amino acid sequence: CASSWGTDLSGANVLTF.

This clonotype was observed a single time. The chain carries TRBV20-1 and TRBJ2-5; tentatively, D is TRBD2 (6 bases). Germline V gene lookup returns CDR1 DFQATT and CDR2 SNEGSKA (reference sequence). Trimming pared 6 bases from V and 4 bases from J, leaving 21 bases between. The CDR3 spans 15 residues. This CDR3 reads CSASRATRGGETQYF. The CDR3 DNA reads TGCAGTGCCAGCAGGGCTACAAGGGGAGGAGAGACCCAGTACTTC.

This clonotype was counted many times. The rearrangement uses TRBV6-5 and TRBJ1-1; D is perhaps TRBD1 (6 bases). Germline lookup yields CDR1 MNHEY and CDR2 SVGAGI. This CDR3 is 15 amino acids long. The V end was cut by 6 bases, the J end by 0 bases, with 14 bases between. The chain's CDR3 is CASSGGFGMNTEAFF. For the CDR3, the DNA is TGTGCCAGCAGCGGGGGCTTTGGCATGAACACTGAAGCTTTCTTT.

V usage is TRBV7-9 and J usage is TRBJ1-2; D not certain. V was cut by 2 bases and J by 2 bases, with 15 bases left in between. Germline CDR1 is SEHNR and CDR2 is FQNEAQ (reference sequence). The CDR3 sequence is 16 residues long. Here the CDR3 reads CASSLRGPSINYGYTF. DNA of the CDR3: TGTGCCAGCAGCTTACGAGGACCGAGTATCAACTATGGCTACACCTTC.

A remark on this clonotype: At one end the junction does not follow the germline gene, possibly because of a read error. This chain joins TRBV29-1 and TRBJ2-7; 7 bases align to TRBD1. From germline, CDR1 is SQVTM and CDR2 ANQGSEA. The CDR3 sequence is 14 residues long. The CDR3 nucleotides are TGCAGTGCTAGGGGCCGGGACAGCTCCCACGAGCAGTACTTC. It is translated as CSARGRDSSHEQYF.